Sequencing of this TCR beta chain was carried out in a study of T cell changes during pregnancy in multiple sclerosis. The repertoire was sequenced with immunoSEQ multiplex PCR; TCRdb's copy has only in-frame clones and lacks some. The data hold roughly 69,000 clones, with approximately 91% observed a single time. Source: peripheral blood, taken in the third trimester of pregnancy. This clonotype originated in a female donor with multiple sclerosis, enrolled in a pregnancy study.

The CDR3 region has the DNA TGCGCCAGCAGCCAAGATGGACTGTCAATCAACACCGGGGAGCTGTTTTTT. As protein: CASSQDGLSINTGELFF. The V gene is TRBV4-1, the J gene TRBJ2-2, with a possible D match to TRBD2 (5 bases). Germline CDR1 is MGHRA and CDR2 is YSYEKL. There are 17 residues in the CDR3. V was cut by 0 bases and J by 2 bases, with 13 bases left in between.